The 32 T cell receptor beta chains given below trace back to one sample, sequenced in a study of regulatory T cells in long-lasting Graves disease. The time point was: persistent/refractory GD, antithyroid drugs over 5 years with positive TRAb. After RNA was extracted from PBMCs, the TCR library was made from it. Building the TCR beta libraries relied on iRepertoire HTBI primers, and CDR3 regions underwent Arm-PCR. TCRdb reprocessed the multiplex PCR reads via MiXCR and lists one record per CDR3 protein. Among roughly 500,000 distinct CDR3 sequences, more than 20% were seen once, and the ten largest hold 7.8%. The sample here was peripheral blood mononuclear cells (PBMCs), taken when the disease was refractory, from a patient treated with antithyroid drugs. These receptors came from a female donor with Graves disease.

This clonotype appeared many times. The chain uses TRBV5-6 and TRBJ1-1; D is uncertain. CDR1 is SGHDT and CDR2 is YYEEEE in the germline V gene. Trimming left V 0 bases short and J 7 bases short, with 13 bases between. The CDR3 extends over 14 amino acids. The CDR3 DNA sequence: TGTGCCAGCAGCTTGGGCCGCAGCTACTATGAAGCTTTCTTT. It is translated as CASSLGRSYYEAFF.

This clonotype has only a few counts. Sequence at one end of the junction differs from germline and may be a read error. The V gene is TRBV6-5, the J gene TRBJ1-5, with unresolved D. The CDR3 loop spans 13 amino acids. Germline V gene sequence: CDR1 MNHEY, CDR2 SVGAGI. As DNA, the CDR3 is TGTGCCAGCAGTAACTCACTTTATCAGCCCCAGCATTTT. It codes for CASSNSLYQPQHF.

This chain connects TRBV20-1 to TRBJ2-7; D possibly uses TRBD1 or TRBD2 (5 bases each). V lost 3 bases and J lost 3, with 15 bases in between. The germline gives CDR1 DFQATT, CDR2 SNEGSKA (reference sequence). CDR3 length: 14 residues. The CDR3, as DNA: TGCAGTGCTAGGGGGCTAGCTGACAACTACGAGCAGTACTTC. The encoded protein is CSARGLADNYEQYF.

This clonotype was recorded only once. The chain has TRBV18 and TRBJ2-5; D ambiguous. The CDR3 is made up of 13 amino acids. V was trimmed by 2 bases and J by 5 bases, leaving 9 bases between them. Germline CDR1 KGHSH, CDR2 LQKENI. CDR3: CASSPVRSETQYF. The DNA for the CDR3 is TGTGCCAGCTCACCAGTCAGGAGCGAGACCCAGTACTTC. Variable domain in full (rest from reference TRBV18 and TRBJ2-5): NAGVMQNPRHLVRRRGQEARLRCSPMKGHSHVYWYRQLPEEGLKFMVYLQKENIIDESGMPKERFSAEFPKEGPSILRIQQVVRGDSAAYFCASSPVRSETQYFGPGTRLLVL.

This clonotype was seen at least ten times. One junction end does not reproduce the germline sequence, and a read error may be involved. The chain links TRBV19 to TRBJ1-1; D gene ambiguous. This CDR3 is 13 amino acids long. Germline lookup yields CDR1 LNHDA and CDR2 SQIVND (reference sequence). Here the CDR3 reads CASSTALNTEAFF. The CDR3 DNA reads TGTGCCAGCAGTACCGCTCTGAACACTGAAGCTTTCTTT.

This rearrangement joins TRBV10-3 to TRBJ2-1; 9 bases match TRBD2. Germline CDR1 is ENHRY and CDR2 is SYGVKD. V was pared by 5 bases and J by 1 base, with 3 bases of the junction left unmatched. The CDR3 runs 15 residues. The CDR3 region is CAISSTSGSYNEQFF. CDR3 nucleotide sequence: TGTGCCATCAGTTCGACTAGCGGATCCTACAATGAGCAGTTCTTC.

The sample holds a few counts of this clonotype. The genes are TRBV7-2 and TRBJ2-1; D not certain. The germline CDR1 and CDR2 sequences are SGHTA and FQGNSA. The CDR3 sequence is 14 residues long. Trimming removed 6 bases from V and 0 bases from J, with 9 bases in between. The CDR3 spells CASRSGLSYNEQFF. The CDR3 DNA reads as TGTGCCAGCAGATCGGGCCTCTCCTACAATGAGCAGTTCTTC.

The sample holds a few counts of this clonotype. This sequence joins TRBV11-2 and TRBJ2-5; D gene ambiguous. The germline V and J ends were trimmed by 3 bases and 1 base, with 12 bases remaining between them. The germline V gene has CDR1 SGHAT and CDR2 FQNNGV. The CDR3 spans 15 residues. The CDR3 DNA reads as TGTGCCAGCAGCTTCACCCGGAGCCGCCAAGAGACCCAGTACTTC. This encodes CASSFTRSRQETQYF.

There are many counts of this clonotype. This chain joins TRBV12-3 or TRBV12-4 and TRBJ1-1; D is undetermined. The V gene lost 6 bases and the J gene lost 5 bases, with 22 bases spanning the gap. The CDR3 is made up of 16 amino acids. This chain's CDR3 is CASSPLSGGDGTEAFF. The CDR3 DNA reads TGTGCCAGCAGCCCCCTGTCGGGAGGAGACGGGACTGAAGCTTTCTTT.

This clonotype was seen a few times. The chain links TRBV27 to TRBJ1-1, with D uncertain. Germline V gene data show CDR1 as MNHEY and CDR2 as SMNVEV (reference sequence). Trimming removed 3 bases from V and 4 bases from J, with 9 bases in between. The CDR3 extends over 13 amino acids. Written as DNA, the CDR3 is TGTGCCAGCAGTTTCCCCGAGGGCACTGAAGCTTTCTTT. Amino acid sequence: CASSFPEGTEAFF.

This clonotype was recorded a few times. The chain joins TRBV30 to TRBJ2-2; possible D gene TRBD1, 5 bases. Trimming cost V 1 base and J 0 bases, with 6 bases left between them. The CDR3 consists of 14 residues. The germline gives CDR1 GTSNPN, CDR2 SVGIG (reference sequence). This CDR3 reads CAWSGQTNTGELFF. CDR3 nucleotides: TGTGCCTGGAGTGGACAGACGAACACCGGGGAGCTGTTTTTT.

J is TRBJ2-3 and V is TRBV27, with TRBD2 identical over 8 bases. With V trimmed by 6 bases and J by 4 bases, 9 bases remained unmatched. The CDR3 covers 15 residues. Germline loops: CDR1 MNHEY, CDR2 SMNVEV (reference sequence). CDR3 residues: CASSPQRELSDTQYF. In DNA, the CDR3 is TGTGCCAGCAGCCCCCAGCGGGAGCTGTCAGATACGCAGTATTTT.

This clonotype was seen once. The chain joins TRBV4-2 to TRBJ2-7; D tentatively fits TRBD1 or TRBD2 (5 bases each). The CDR3 extends over 15 amino acids. V gave up 0 bases and J gave up 2 bases, with 11 bases separating them. Germline CDR1 reads LGHNA; CDR2 reads YNFKEQ. In DNA, the CDR3 is TGTGCCAGCAGCCAAGATAGGGGAGTCGCCTACGAGCAGTACTTC. Protein: CASSQDRGVAYEQYF.

The chain uses TRBV7-6 and TRBJ2-7, with a weak D call TRBD1 (6 bases). The germline gives CDR1 SGHVS, CDR2 FNYEAQ. V was clipped by 5 bases and J by 3 bases, with 20 bases between them. This CDR3 is 16 amino acids long. DNA of the CDR3: TGTGCCAGCAGCCTTGGGGCTGCAGGGGAGCTCTACGAGCAGTACTTC. Its protein product is CASSLGAAGELYEQYF.

This clonotype has only a few counts. The chain has TRBV7-9 and TRBJ2-7; D may be TRBD2 (5 bases). The CDR3 runs to 15 residues. The germline V gene encodes CDR1 SEHNR and CDR2 FQNEAQ (reference sequence). The V and J ends lost 3 bases and 1 base respectively, with 13 bases between them. The CDR3 sequence: CASSLNQRGSYEQYF. CDR3 bases: TGTGCCAGCAGCTTGAACCAACGGGGTTCCTACGAGCAGTACTTC.

There are many counts of this clonotype. The V call is TRBV20-1, the J call TRBJ2-7; perhaps TRBD2 as D (6 bases). Germline assignment: CDR1 DFQATT and CDR2 SNEGSKA (reference sequence). V lost 2 bases and J lost 3, with 11 bases in between. This CDR3 has 13 residues. As DNA, the CDR3 is TGCAGTGCTAGAAGGCAGGGAGGCTACGAGCAGTACTTC. It specifies CSARRQGGYEQYF.

The rearrangement links TRBV24-1 to TRBJ1-5; D unresolved. The V gene lost 3 bases and the J gene lost 1 base, with 6 bases spanning the gap. CDR3 length: 14 residues. Germline CDR1 reads KGHDR; CDR2 reads SFDVKD. The CDR3 spells CATSDGKSNQPQHF. The DNA for the CDR3 is TGTGCCACCAGTGATGGCAAAAGCAATCAGCCCCAGCATTTT.

This clonotype has a count of ten or more. The V call is TRBV6-2 or TRBV6-3, the J call TRBJ1-5; D not resolved. The V gene's germline CDR1 is MNHEY and CDR2 SVGEGT. CDR3 size: 15 residues. The V end lost 3 bases, the J end lost 2 bases, and 11 bases lay between the germline ends. The CDR3 spells CASSYAPSGNQPQHF. The CDR3, as DNA: TGTGCCAGCAGTTATGCCCCGAGCGGCAATCAGCCCCAGCATTTT.

CDR3 DNA sequence: TGCAGTGCTGTGCCTAGGGCCTATGGCTACACCTTC. Translating it yields CSAVPRAYGYTF. The rearrangement joins TRBV20-1 to TRBJ1-2; no clear D gene. Trimming removed 5 bases at V and 4 bases at J, with 11 bases between. This CDR3 region has 12 residues. In germline, CDR1 is DFQATT, CDR2 SNEGSKA (reference sequence).

This clonotype was seen only a few times. The gene calls are TRBV10-3 and TRBJ2-6, with D possibly TRBD1 on 6 matching bases. Germline CDR1 is ENHRY and CDR2 is SYGVKD. The CDR3 spans 17 residues. With 2 bases removed from V and 2 bases from J, the gap between germline ends came to 13 bases. The CDR3 nucleotides read TGTGCCATCAGTGAGGCAAGAAGACAGGCTGGGGCCAACGTCCTGACTTTC. Translation: CAISEARRQAGANVLTF.

The V gene is TRBV28, the J gene TRBJ2-3; TRBD2 matches at 14 bases. CDR3 length: 21 residues. The V gene's germline CDR1 is MDHEN and CDR2 SYDVKM. V was pared by 4 bases and J by 6 bases, with 21 bases of the junction left unmatched. CDR3 amino acids: CASSSIRKGTSGRLGLDTQYF. CDR3 in DNA: TGTGCCAGCAGTTCGATCAGGAAAGGGACTAGCGGGAGATTGGGGCTTGATACGCAGTATTTT.

This clonotype was recorded a few times. The CDR3 region is CASSPGSGINEQFF. The DNA for the CDR3 is TGTGCCAGCTCCCCGGGTAGCGGGATCAATGAGCAGTTCTTC. The gene calls are TRBV18 and TRBJ2-1; TRBD2 matches at 8 bases. Germline loops: CDR1 KGHSH, CDR2 LQKENI. V was pared by 6 bases and J by 6 bases, with 7 bases of the junction left unmatched. This CDR3 contains 14 residues.

This clonotype was seen repeatedly, ten times or more. The chain is built from TRBV28 and TRBJ2-7; the D is unclear. Germline CDR1 and CDR2: MDHEN and SYDVKM. The CDR3 extends over 15 amino acids. Trimming removed 6 bases from V and 7 bases from J, with 22 bases in between. CDR3 bases: TGTGCCAGCAGCGCCCCCCCCTCCCCTCTAGGGGAGCAGTACTTC. Translating it yields CASSAPPSPLGEQYF.

This clonotype occurred many times. The J gene is TRBJ2-5, the V gene TRBV28; D is undetermined. The germline V gene has CDR1 MDHEN and CDR2 SYDVKM. V was clipped by 7 bases and J by 5 bases, with 11 bases between them. The CDR3 consists of 12 residues. This CDR3 reads CASTSVGETQYF. The CDR3 coding sequence is TGTGCCAGCACCTCTGTGGGGGAGACCCAGTACTTC.

This clonotype was counted at least ten times. DNA for the CDR3: TGTGCCTGGGATGTAAGCGGGACCTACGAGCAGTACTTC. This gives the protein CAWDVSGTYEQYF. V and J are TRBV30 and TRBJ2-7; 7 bases match TRBD2. Germline V gives CDR1 GTSNPN, CDR2 SVGIG (reference sequence). The V gene end was trimmed by 5 bases and the J gene end by 2 bases; junction bases not matched to a gene: 6. This CDR3 is built from 13 residues.

This clonotype was observed a handful of times. V usage is TRBV24-1 and J usage is TRBJ2-1, with TRBD2 matching 10 bases. Germline V CDR1 and CDR2: KGHDR, SFDVKD. J gave up 0 bases and V 9 bases, and 1 base lay outside the gene matches. This CDR3 region has 14 residues. The CDR3 loop is CATSSGSSYNEQFF. DNA for the CDR3: TGTGCCACCTCTAGCGGGAGCTCCTACAATGAGCAGTTCTTC.

This clonotype was observed a handful of times. The chain uses TRBV6-1 and TRBJ1-5; D ambiguous. CDR1 and CDR2 (germline): MNHNS, SASEGT. This CDR3 is built from 12 residues. The V gene lost 6 bases and the J gene lost 7 bases, with 10 bases spanning the gap. The CDR3 spells CASSTYKQPQHF. CDR3 DNA: TGTGCCAGCAGCACATATAAACAGCCCCAGCATTTT.

This clonotype was counted ten times or more. The chain uses TRBV12-3 or TRBV12-4 and TRBJ1-5; D ambiguous. V lost 7 bases to trimming and J lost 3 bases, with 10 bases between them. The CDR3 has 13 amino acids. The CDR3 sequence: CASKGAFNQPQHF. CDR3 DNA sequence: TGTGCCAGCAAGGGCGCTTTCAATCAGCCCCAGCATTTT.

This clonotype was recorded many times. The rearrangement joins TRBV2 to TRBJ1-2; tentative D call: TRBD1 (5 bases). The CDR3 totals 13 residues. Looked up from germline, CDR1 is SNHLY and CDR2 is FYNNEI. V shed 1 base and J shed 4 bases, with 7 bases lying between them. The CDR3: CASSEGGTYGYTF. The CDR3 DNA is TGTGCCAGCAGTGAAGGTGGGACCTATGGCTACACCTTC.

A single count supports this clonotype. The CDR3 does not end in the conserved phenylalanine or tryptophan, so this is likely a read error. The chain uses TRBV2 and TRBJ1-5; D gene uncertain. CDR3 length: 14 amino acids. Germline V gene sequence: CDR1 SNHLY, CDR2 FYNNEI. The CDR3 loop is CACSRPGGNQPQHL. The CDR3 coding sequence is TGTGCCTGCAGTCGCCCGGGCGGCAATCAGCCCCAGCATCTT.

This chain joins TRBV25-1 and TRBJ2-1, with D tentatively TRBD1 (5 bases). This CDR3 comprises 15 residues. Deletions cut 1 base from V and 0 bases from J, with 7 bases between. Germline V gene lookup returns CDR1 MGHDK and CDR2 SYGVNS. In DNA, the CDR3 is TGTGCCAGCAGTGAATTCAGGGCCTCCTACAATGAGCAGTTCTTC. Protein product: CASSEFRASYNEQFF.

This clonotype was counted between two and nine times. This chain joins TRBV5-1 and TRBJ1-2; TRBD1 matches 8 bases. Per germline, CDR1 SGHRS and CDR2 YFSETQ. This CDR3 comprises 18 residues. Losses at the gene ends were 2 bases for V and 4 bases for J; bases not matched to a gene: 16. CDR3 sequence: CASSLRGGQGPSSYGYTF. Here the CDR3 DNA reads TGCGCCAGCAGCTTAAGGGGCGGACAGGGCCCTTCCAGCTATGGCTACACCTTC.